Shown below are 6 T cell receptor beta chains from a single sample sequenced in a study of human T cells and chemical hapten exposure. Time point defined: pre-sensitization, week 0. Noted treatment: therapeutic diphenylcyclopropenone sensitization with weekly scalp DPC. One entry per CDR3 protein, called by TCRdb with MiXCR from the RACE reads. The sample holds more than 300,000 distinct CDR3 sequences, 4.5% to 7% seen once. The sample in question was whole blood, obtained in connection with sensitization to the hapten diphenylcyclopropenone (DPC). Source of these receptors: a young woman with alopecia areata. Some clones in this sample may be carry-over from other donors' samples.

This chain connects TRBV3-1 to TRBJ2-7; 8 bases fit TRBD2. V lost 3 bases and J lost 5; bases outside the gene matches: 6. The germline V gene has CDR1 LGHDT and CDR2 YNNKEL (reference sequence). The CDR3 consists of 14 residues. The CDR3 DNA reads TGTGCCAGCAGCCAGGTGGGACTAGTCCACGAGCAGTACTTC. Protein sequence: CASSQVGLVHEQYF.

This clonotype occurred a few times. The chain uses TRBV27 and TRBJ2-3, with D uncertain. The CDR3 has 17 amino acids. Germline CDR1 is MNHEY and CDR2 is SMNVEV (reference sequence). Trimming removed 0 bases at V and 2 bases at J, with 15 bases between. CDR3 coding DNA: TGTGCCAGCAGTTTATCGATAGTCCCCTTTCTCACAGATACGCAGTATTTT. Protein product: CASSLSIVPFLTDTQYF.

The chain carries TRBV12-3 or TRBV12-4 and TRBJ2-2; D gene uncertain. V shed 6 bases and J shed 6 bases, with 8 bases lying between them. The CDR3 spans 12 residues. This chain's CDR3 is CASRAPSGELFF. The CDR3 DNA follows: TGTGCCAGCAGAGCCCCCTCCGGGGAGCTGTTTTTT.

Many counts were recorded for this clonotype. The CDR3 region is CASSQEGGRTEAFF. In DNA form, the CDR3 reads TGCGCCAGCAGCCAAGAGGGGGGGCGGACTGAAGCTTTCTTT. The chain recombines TRBV4-1 with TRBJ1-1, with TRBD1 as a possible D gene (6 bases). Trimming shortened V by 0 bases and J by 5 bases, and 10 bases separated the two germline ends. The CDR3 is 14 amino acids. Germline loops: CDR1 MGHRA, CDR2 YSYEKL.

The chain combines TRBV6-5 with TRBJ2-1; 8 bases are shared with TRBD2. The germline V gene encodes CDR1 MNHEY and CDR2 SVGAGI. V was clipped by 5 bases and J by 9 bases; unmatched bases: 12. This CDR3 has 15 residues. CDR3: CASSLSGGAFGEQFF. The CDR3 DNA follows: TGTGCCAGCAGTCTCAGCGGGGGAGCGTTCGGTGAGCAGTTCTTC.

The chain is built from TRBV7-6 and TRBJ1-4; D uncertain. The CDR3 extends over 12 amino acids. Germline CDR1 and CDR2: SGHVS and FNYEAQ. V lost 6 bases and J lost 8, with 10 bases in between. The chain's CDR3 is CASSSVKEKLFF. CDR3 DNA sequence: TGTGCCAGCAGTTCGGTGAAAGAAAAACTGTTTTTT.